These T cell receptor beta chains were read from a single sample in a study of blood T cell repertoires in COVID-19. The assay was immunoSEQ multiplex PCR, and TCRdb's table has in-frame clones only and misses some. The table lists 250,000 or so clones, around 90% of them singletons, with just under 0.95% in the top ten. The sequenced sample consisted of peripheral blood. These receptors were obtained from a woman aged 40 to 55 who had recovered from COVID-19. Both conserved end residues are part of each CDR3. The order of the fields is D gene, J gene, V gene, clone size, CDR3 DNA, CDR3 protein. D genes are given only for firm matches. Clone sizes are given selectively: once, few, many, or a class where the clone is expanded.

D gene: .
J gene: TRBJ2-3
V gene: TRBV27
clone size: .
CDR3 DNA: TGTGCCAGCAGTTTTCGGAGAGGGCTGGGAGATACGCAGTATTTT
CDR3 protein: CASSFRRGLGDTQYF

D gene: .
J gene: TRBJ2-7
V gene: TRBV27
clone size: once
CDR3 DNA: TGTGCCAGGGTAGCCTCTGACTTCTACGAGCAGTACTTC
CDR3 protein: CARVASDFYEQYF

D gene: TRBD1
J gene: TRBJ1-1
V gene: TRBV27
clone size: .
CDR3 DNA: TGTGCCAGCAGTTTAGGGGACAGGGGGAACACTGAAGCTTTCTTT
CDR3 protein: CASSLGDRGNTEAFF

D gene: TRBD2
J gene: TRBJ2-3
V gene: TRBV7-9
clone size: .
CDR3 DNA: TGTGCCAGCAGCTTAGGGCTAGCGGGTTCCACAGATACGCAGTATTTT
CDR3 protein: CASSLGLAGSTDTQYF

D gene: TRBD1
J gene: TRBJ1-1
V gene: TRBV28
clone size: .
CDR3 DNA: TGTGCCAGCAGTAGGCTGGACAGGGACTTCACTGAAGCTTTCTTT
CDR3 protein: CASSRLDRDFTEAFF

D gene: .
J gene: TRBJ1-1
V gene: TRBV7-3
clone size: .
CDR3 DNA: TGTGCCAGCAGCTTACAGGGGAACACTGAAGCTTTCTTT
CDR3 protein: CASSLQGNTEAFF

D gene: TRBD2
J gene: TRBJ2-5
V gene: TRBV19
clone size: .
CDR3 DNA: TGTGCCAGTAGTATCGGGGCGGGAGCGGGAGAGACCCAGTACTTC
CDR3 protein: CASSIGAGAGETQYF

D gene: TRBD1
J gene: TRBJ2-2
V gene: TRBV7-2
clone size: .
CDR3 DNA: TGTGCCAGCAGAGCCGGACAGGTCGTCGGGGAGCTGTTTTTT
CDR3 protein: CASRAGQVVGELFF

D gene: .
J gene: TRBJ2-2
V gene: TRBV3-1/TRBV3-2
clone size: .
CDR3 DNA: TGTGCCAGTACGGCGGTGGGCGGGGAGCTGTTTTTT
CDR3 protein: CASTAVGGELFF

D gene: .
J gene: TRBJ2-1
V gene: TRBV12-5
clone size: once
CDR3 DNA: TGTGCTAGTGGTAACAGCGGAAACTACAATGAGCAGTTCTTC
CDR3 protein: CASGNSGNYNEQFF

D gene: TRBD2
J gene: TRBJ2-1
V gene: TRBV11-2
clone size: .
CDR3 DNA: TGTGCCAGCAGCTTAGGAACTAGCGGGATGGCCTACAATGAGCAGTTCTTC
CDR3 protein: CASSLGTSGMAYNEQFF

D gene: TRBD1
J gene: TRBJ1-1
V gene: TRBV5-6
clone size: .
CDR3 DNA: TGTGCCAGCAGCTTGTTATCTGGGACAGGGAACACTGAAGCTTTCTTT
CDR3 protein: CASSLLSGTGNTEAFF

D gene: .
J gene: TRBJ1-1
V gene: TRBV30
clone size: few
CDR3 DNA: TGTGCCTGGAGTAGGGGGATGAACACTGAAGCTTTCTTT
CDR3 protein: CAWSRGMNTEAFF

D gene: TRBD2
J gene: TRBJ2-5
V gene: TRBV9
clone size: .
CDR3 DNA: TGTGCCAGCAGCGCCAGACTAGCGGGAGGGCGAGAGACCCAGTACTTC
CDR3 protein: CASSARLAGGRETQYF

D gene: .
J gene: TRBJ2-3
V gene: TRBV4-2
clone size: .
CDR3 DNA: TGTGCCAGCAGCCAAGATCTGCCCAGCGGGCGCACAGATACGCAGTATTTT
CDR3 protein: CASSQDLPSGRTDTQYF

D gene: .
J gene: TRBJ2-3
V gene: TRBV4-1
clone size: few
CDR3 DNA: TGCGCCAGCAGCCAATACCCCCTCGGGAGCATCGCAGATACGCAGTATTTT
CDR3 protein: CASSQYPLGSIADTQYF

D gene: TRBD1
J gene: TRBJ2-1
V gene: TRBV11-2
clone size: .
CDR3 DNA: TGTGCCAGCAGCTCGGGACAGGGGGTAATAGCGGGAGAAAAGTTCTTC
CDR3 protein: CASSSGQGVIAGEKFF

D gene: .
J gene: TRBJ1-2
V gene: TRBV27
clone size: once
CDR3 DNA: TGTGCCAGCAGTTTCTCCCCGGTTTCGGAGGTTGGCTACACCTTC
CDR3 protein: CASSFSPVSEVGYTF

D gene: .
J gene: TRBJ2-3
V gene: TRBV2
clone size: .
CDR3 DNA: TGTGCCAGCAGTGAACTAGGGGCCGACCGGACAGATACGCAGTATTTT
CDR3 protein: CASSELGADRTDTQYF

D gene: TRBD1
J gene: TRBJ2-7
V gene: TRBV27
clone size: .
CDR3 DNA: TGTGCCAGCAGTTTCGCCCCGGGACAGGGAGCCTACGAGCAGTACTTC
CDR3 protein: CASSFAPGQGAYEQYF

D gene: .
J gene: TRBJ1-1
V gene: TRBV10-3
clone size: .
CDR3 DNA: TGTGCCATCAGTTCAGGGGAAACTGAAGCTTTCTTT
CDR3 protein: CAISSGETEAFF

D gene: TRBD1
J gene: TRBJ2-7
V gene: TRBV7-9
clone size: .
CDR3 DNA: TGTGCCAGCAGCTCCGCGGACAGGGTCGTCGTATACGAGCAGTACTTC
CDR3 protein: CASSSADRVVVYEQYF

D gene: .
J gene: TRBJ2-2
V gene: TRBV7-3
clone size: .
CDR3 DNA: TGTGCCAGCAGCTTACTTCCGGGGACTAACACCGGGGAGCTGTTTTTT
CDR3 protein: CASSLLPGTNTGELFF

D gene: .
J gene: TRBJ2-3
V gene: TRBV2
clone size: few
CDR3 DNA: TGTGCCAGCAGTGAAGGGGGTTCGGGGACAGATACGCAGTATTTT
CDR3 protein: CASSEGGSGTDTQYF

D gene: .
J gene: TRBJ1-5
V gene: TRBV7-6
clone size: .
CDR3 DNA: TGTGCCAGCAGCCTCGGAGGAATAAATCGGCCCCAGCATTTT
CDR3 protein: CASSLGGINRPQHF

D gene: .
J gene: TRBJ2-7
V gene: TRBV12-3/TRBV12-4
clone size: .
CDR3 DNA: TGTGCCAGCAGTTTGGGCACCTACGAGCAGTACTTC
CDR3 protein: CASSLGTYEQYF

D gene: .
J gene: TRBJ1-1
V gene: TRBV6-5
clone size: .
CDR3 DNA: TGTGCCAGCAGTTATATCACAGTGAACACTGAAGCTTTCTTT
CDR3 protein: CASSYITVNTEAFF

D gene: .
J gene: TRBJ1-4
V gene: TRBV28
clone size: .
CDR3 DNA: TGTGCCAGCAGTACTGCGACTGCTACTAATGAAAAACTGTTTTTT
CDR3 protein: CASSTATATNEKLFF

D gene: .
J gene: TRBJ1-4
V gene: TRBV14
clone size: .
CDR3 DNA: TGTGCCAGCAGCCAAGACCCGGCAACTAATGAAAAACTGTTTTTT
CDR3 protein: CASSQDPATNEKLFF

D gene: TRBD2
J gene: TRBJ2-7
V gene: TRBV7-2
clone size: .
CDR3 DNA: TGTGCCAGCAGCTCCGGGACTAGCGGGAGGATCTACGAGCAGTACTTC
CDR3 protein: CASSSGTSGRIYEQYF

D gene: .
J gene: TRBJ2-6
V gene: TRBV21-1
clone size: .
CDR3 DNA: TGTGCCAGCAGGGTCAGGGTCTCTGGGGCCAACGTCCTGACTTTC
CDR3 protein: CASRVRVSGANVLTF

D gene: .
J gene: TRBJ1-1
V gene: TRBV18
clone size: .
CDR3 DNA: TGTGCCAGCTCACCATTACAGGGATCTCCGCCTAACACTGAAGCTTTCTTT
CDR3 protein: CASSPLQGSPPNTEAFF

D gene: .
J gene: TRBJ1-2
V gene: TRBV13
clone size: once
CDR3 DNA: TGTGCCAGCAGCTCGGACACCCAGATTCTCTATGGCTACACCTTC
CDR3 protein: CASSSDTQILYGYTF

D gene: TRBD1
J gene: TRBJ1-1
V gene: TRBV15
clone size: .
CDR3 DNA: TGTGCCACCAGCAGACCCGGACAGGGGTTTACTGAAGCTTTCTTT
CDR3 protein: CATSRPGQGFTEAFF

D gene: TRBD1
J gene: TRBJ2-7
V gene: TRBV30
clone size: .
CDR3 DNA: TGTGCCTGGGAACCCGGACAGGGCTCCTACGAGCAGTACTTC
CDR3 protein: CAWEPGQGSYEQYF

D gene: .
J gene: TRBJ1-1
V gene: TRBV29-1
clone size: .
CDR3 DNA: TGCAGCGTGACGACAGGTATGAACACTGAAGCTTTCTTT
CDR3 protein: CSVTTGMNTEAFF

D gene: TRBD1
J gene: TRBJ2-5
V gene: TRBV24-1
clone size: .
CDR3 DNA: TGTGCCACAGGACAGGCATCCCCAGAGACCCAGTACTTC
CDR3 protein: CATGQASPETQYF

D gene: TRBD1
J gene: TRBJ2-3
V gene: TRBV28
clone size: .
CDR3 DNA: TGTGCCAGCAGACCTTCCCCGGGACAGGGTTCAACAGATACGCAGTATTTT
CDR3 protein: CASRPSPGQGSTDTQYF

D gene: TRBD1
J gene: TRBJ1-2
V gene: TRBV7-2
clone size: .
CDR3 DNA: TGTGCCAGCAAGGGGGCTGGCGGCTACACCTTC
CDR3 protein: CASKGAGGYTF

D gene: .
J gene: TRBJ2-7
V gene: TRBV11-2
clone size: .
CDR3 DNA: TGTGCCAGCAGCGTAGCCCAGGGTCCCTACGAGCAGTACTTC
CDR3 protein: CASSVAQGPYEQYF

D gene: TRBD2
J gene: TRBJ2-1
V gene: TRBV2
clone size: .
CDR3 DNA: TGTGCCAGCCGTGCGTCTAGCGGGCGGGGCCTTGGCTCCTACAATGAGCAGTTCTTC
CDR3 protein: CASRASSGRGLGSYNEQFF

D gene: TRBD1
J gene: TRBJ2-3
V gene: TRBV3-1/TRBV3-2
clone size: .
CDR3 DNA: TGTGCCAGCAGCCAGTGGACAGGGGGGCAGTTCACAGATACGCAGTATTTT
CDR3 protein: CASSQWTGGQFTDTQYF

D gene: .
J gene: TRBJ2-1
V gene: TRBV30
clone size: .
CDR3 DNA: TGTGCCTGGAAGGGGACTGGTAACAATGAGCAGTTCTTC
CDR3 protein: CAWKGTGNNEQFF

D gene: .
J gene: TRBJ2-6
V gene: TRBV5-6
clone size: .
CDR3 DNA: TGTGCCAGCAGCTTGGGTCCGGGCTCTGGGGCCAACGTCCTGACTTTC
CDR3 protein: CASSLGPGSGANVLTF

D gene: TRBD2
J gene: TRBJ2-1
V gene: TRBV29-1
clone size: .
CDR3 DNA: TGCAGCGTTGGACCAGCGGGAAAGTCCTACAATGAGCAGTTCTTC
CDR3 protein: CSVGPAGKSYNEQFF

D gene: .
J gene: TRBJ1-1
V gene: TRBV27
clone size: .
CDR3 DNA: TGTGCCAGCAGTTCCCTACAGGGAGAGAACACTGAAGCTTTCTTT
CDR3 protein: CASSSLQGENTEAFF

D gene: .
J gene: TRBJ1-1
V gene: TRBV30
clone size: .
CDR3 DNA: TGTGCCTGGAGGACAGGCCCGAACACTGAAGCTTTCTTT
CDR3 protein: CAWRTGPNTEAFF

D gene: .
J gene: TRBJ1-1
V gene: TRBV24-1
clone size: few
CDR3 DNA: TGTGCCACCAGTGATGTGACAAGGACTGAAGCTTTCTTT
CDR3 protein: CATSDVTRTEAFF

D gene: .
J gene: TRBJ2-7
V gene: TRBV7-2
clone size: .
CDR3 DNA: TGTGCCAGCAGCGGCATGGGGGGCCCGGGAGGCAGTTCGTACGAGCAGTACTTC
CDR3 protein: CASSGMGGPGGSSYEQYF

D gene: .
J gene: TRBJ1-1
V gene: TRBV29-1
clone size: .
CDR3 DNA: TGCAGCGTATCAGGGGCCGTGGGCACTGAAGCTTTCTTT
CDR3 protein: CSVSGAVGTEAFF

D gene: .
J gene: TRBJ2-3
V gene: TRBV29-1
clone size: once
CDR3 DNA: TGCAGCGGGGGGGCTAGCACAGATACGCAGTATTTT
CDR3 protein: CSGGASTDTQYF